The next 8 T cell receptor beta chains were all read from a single sample in a study of untreated major depressive disorder. General observations from the study: Depressed patients' CD4+ T cells carried increased TRBV05-01 (Vbeta 5.1) usage versus control CD4+ T cells.

Method: immunoSEQ multiplex PCR; TCRdb's copy keeps in-frame clones and lacks some. The repertoire includes roughly 14,000 clones, 75% to 95% of them detected once, and 1.5% to 2% sits in the top ten. Their recognized antigens are unknown. Sequenced material: CD4+ T cells from PBMCs. These receptors all stem from a woman under 40 with major depressive disorder.

V is TRBV10-3 and J is TRBJ1-3, with a weak D call TRBD1 (6 bases). Trimming took off 5 bases at V and 4 bases at J, with 15 bases between the two ends. This CDR3 contains 15 residues. The germline CDR1 and CDR2 sequences are ENHRY and SYGVKD. CDR3 sequence: CAISTFQGIGNTIYF. The CDR3 DNA reads as TGTGCCATCAGTACCTTTCAGGGGATCGGAAACACCATATATTTT.

The gene calls are TRBV19 and TRBJ2-2, with 9 bases identical to TRBD1. The germline gives CDR1 LNHDA, CDR2 SQIVND (reference sequence). The CDR3 extends over 15 amino acids. V was clipped by 4 bases and J by 2 bases; unmatched bases: 2. CDR3: CASSRDRANTGELFF. The CDR3 DNA follows: TGTGCCAGTAGTAGGGACAGGGCTAACACCGGGGAGCTGTTTTTT.

This chain joins TRBV2 and TRBJ2-7; 7 bases are a match to TRBD1. The germline CDR1 and CDR2 sequences are SNHLY and FYNNEI. The trim removed 9 bases at V and 7 bases at J, leaving 9 bases unmatched. CDR3 length equals 12 residues. The CDR3 DNA is TGTGCCAGTACTGGACAGGTGTGGGAGCAGTACTTC. Its translation is CASTGQVWEQYF.

V is TRBV6-5 and J is TRBJ1-2, with a possible D match to TRBD1 (6 bases). Germline CDR1 reads MNHEY; CDR2 reads SVGAGI. Deletions cut 5 bases from V and 2 bases from J, with 9 bases between. The CDR3 covers 13 residues. CDR3 region: CASSGQSNYGYTF. In DNA form, the CDR3 reads TGTGCCAGCAGTGGACAGTCGAACTATGGCTACACCTTC.

The chain uses TRBV11-3 and TRBJ2-1; 13 nucleotides match TRBD2. CDR1 and CDR2 (germline): SGHNT, YENEEA. Trimming removed 3 bases from V and 6 bases from J; junction bases left unmatched: 5. The CDR3 sequence is 16 residues long. DNA for the CDR3: TGTGCCAGCAGCTTTTCCGGGACTAGCGGGATCAATGAGCAGTTCTTC. Translated, it gives CASSFSGTSGINEQFF.

The chain has TRBV7-9 and TRBJ2-1, with D unclear. CDR1 is SEHNR and CDR2 is FQNEAQ in the germline V gene (reference sequence). The CDR3 is made up of 17 amino acids. The V end lost 2 bases, the J end lost 0 bases, and 14 bases lay between the germline ends. In DNA form, the CDR3 reads TGTGCCAGCAGCTTAACTTTGTTGACCACCTCCTACAATGAGCAGTTCTTC. Translating it yields CASSLTLLTTSYNEQFF.

V usage is TRBV6-6 and J usage is TRBJ1-3; the match to TRBD1 covers 8 bases. CDR3 length: 13 amino acids. Unmatched junction bases numbered 2, after V lost 7 bases and J lost 3 bases. Per germline, CDR1 MNHNY and CDR2 SVGAGI (reference sequence). The CDR3 nucleotides are TGTGCCAGCATACAGGGGGTTGGAAACACCATATATTTT. This sequence encodes CASIQGVGNTIYF.

This rearrangement joins TRBV7-2 to TRBJ2-7; a weak D match, TRBD2 (5 bases). The germline CDR1 and CDR2 sequences are SGHTA and FQGNSA. This CDR3 has 14 residues. The ends were cut back, 3 bases at V and 6 bases at J, with 15 bases in the middle. CDR3 sequence reads: CASSFTAGSGEQYF. CDR3 coding DNA: TGTGCCAGCAGCTTTACGGCGGGCTCGGGCGAGCAGTACTTC.